Shown below are 9 T cell receptor beta chains from a single sample sequenced in a study of T-cell memory formation after mild COVID-19. Using its own MiXCR run on the 5' RACE reads, TCRdb lists one record per CDR3 protein. The table includes roughly 300,000 distinct CDR3 sequences, 8% to 9% detected once. The sequencing input was PBMCs or a T cell subset sorted from them (not recorded which). The receptors were gathered from a man between 18 and 29 years old who had mild COVID-19 (a few samples of this study predate the infection). Cell type and time point are not known.

The chain joins TRBV10-3 to TRBJ1-1; no reliable D call. V shed 2 bases and J shed 4 bases, with 11 bases lying between them. Germline loops: CDR1 ENHRY, CDR2 SYGVKD. CDR3 length: 14 amino acids. The CDR3 loop reads CAISEAGKVTEAFF. The DNA for the CDR3 is TGTGCCATCAGTGAGGCCGGGAAGGTCACTGAAGCTTTCTTT.

This clonotype was counted a few times. This chain joins TRBV20-1 and TRBJ2-3, with D possibly matching TRBD1 (6 bases). This CDR3 is 15 amino acids long. From germline, CDR1 is DFQATT and CDR2 SNEGSKA (reference sequence). V was clipped by 0 bases and J by 5 bases, with 15 bases between them. The CDR3 DNA reads as TGCAGTGCTAGAGAGACAGGCAAAGTGGGAGATACGCAGTATTTT. This sequence encodes CSARETGKVGDTQYF.

The chain recombines TRBV7-3 with TRBJ2-1; possibly TRBD1 or TRBD2 for D (7 bases each). Per the germline V gene, CDR1 is SGHTA and CDR2 is FQGTGA. The CDR3 spans 15 residues. Trimming took 5 bases from V and 2 from J, leaving 13 bases between them. CDR3 coding DNA: TGTGCCAGCAGCCAGGGGGGGGACACCTACAATGAGCAGTTCTTC. It codes for CASSQGGDTYNEQFF.

This clonotype was counted at least ten times. The V gene is TRBV5-1, the J gene TRBJ1-3, with D perhaps matching TRBD1 (5 bases). CDR3 length: 15 amino acids. Trimming cost V 5 bases and J 2 bases, with 14 bases left between them. In germline, CDR1 is SGHRS, CDR2 YFSETQ. As DNA, the CDR3 is TGCGCCAGCAGATATATTGGGGGACCTGGAAACACCATATATTTT. This sequence encodes CASRYIGGPGNTIYF.

There are many counts of this clonotype. This chain uses TRBV6-5 with TRBJ2-2; TRBD1 might be the D (5 bases). The V gene lost 6 bases and the J gene lost 1 base, with 15 bases spanning the gap. The CDR3 consists of 16 residues. CDR1 MNHEY and CDR2 SVGAGI come from the germline V gene. The DNA of the CDR3 is TGTGCCAGCAGGCCTGGACACTCCTTGAACACCGGGGAGCTGTTTTTT. Translating gives CASRPGHSLNTGELFF.

This clonotype was picked up a small number of times. The rearrangement joins TRBV7-2 to TRBJ2-6; D unresolved. V was clipped by 1 base and J by 0 bases, with 4 bases between them. This CDR3 is built from 15 residues. Germline-derived CDR1 and CDR2 are SGHTA and FQGNSA. The CDR3 loop is CASSLDSSGANVLTF. The CDR3 DNA is TGTGCCAGCAGCTTAGACAGCTCTGGGGCCAACGTCCTGACTTTC. The full variable domain, in which reference TRBV7-2 and TRBJ2-6 provide the parts outside the CDR3, is GAGVSQSPSNKVTEKGKDVELRCDPISGHTALYWYRQSLGQGLEFLIYFQGNSAPDKSGLPSDRFSAERTGGSVSTLTIQRTQQEDSAVYLCASSLDSSGANVLTFGAGSRLTVL.

This chain uses TRBV28 with TRBJ2-3; unclear D gene. Per the germline V gene, CDR1 is MDHEN and CDR2 is SYDVKM. CDR3 length equals 17 residues. Trimming removed 1 base at V and 5 bases at J, with 19 bases between. DNA of the CDR3: TGTGCCAGCAGTTTATCATCCGCGGATGGGGTCGGAGATACGCAGTATTTT. Amino acid sequence: CASSLSSADGVGDTQYF. The entire variable domain, with the rest obtained from reference TRBV28 and TRBJ2-3, is as follows: DVKVTQSSRYLVKRTGEKVFLECVQDMDHENMFWYRQDPGLGLRLIYFSYDVKMKEKGDIPEGYSVSREKKERFSLILESASTNQTSMYLCASSLSSADGVGDTQYFGPGTRLTVL.

This chain joins TRBV5-1 and TRBJ1-4; D not resolved. The CDR3 loop spans 14 amino acids. The germline V gene encodes CDR1 SGHRS and CDR2 YFSETQ. V lost 0 bases and J lost 5, with 8 bases in between. Here the CDR3 reads CASSLGTVNEKLFF. The CDR3 nucleotides read TGCGCCAGCAGCTTGGGGACCGTCAATGAAAAACTGTTTTTT.

This chain links TRBV27 with TRBJ2-7; D may be TRBD2 (5 bases). Looked up from germline, CDR1 is MNHEY and CDR2 is SMNVEV (reference sequence). CDR3 length: 14 residues. Trimming stripped 7 bases from V and 6 bases from J, with 19 bases between. The CDR3 region is CASIGTGLAGEQYF. DNA of the CDR3: TGTGCCAGCATCGGCACGGGATTGGCCGGCGAGCAGTACTTC.